The rows below give T cell receptor beta chains drawn from one sample of a study of blood T cell repertoires in COVID-19. Only in-frame clones appear in the TCRdb table, and some are missing; sequencing was by immunoSEQ multiplex PCR. The repertoire consists of around 100,000 clones, with approximately 87% occurring once and the leading ten covering 9.5% to 15%. Material for sequencing was peripheral blood. The source is a human donor in a cohort sampled during active COVID-19. Each CDR3 is given with its conserved first and last residue. A D gene is named only where the DNA matches it firmly. Rows give clone size only sometimes, using once, few, many, or a class for an expanded clone.

size	V	J	D	CDR3	DNA
-	TRBV5-4	TRBJ2-3	-	CASSLAQGSTDTQYF	TGTGCCAGCAGCTTGGCCCAGGGAAGCACAGATACGCAGTATTTT
-	TRBV28	TRBJ1-2	TRBD1	CATLRGRNYGYTF	TGTGCCACCCTCAGGGGGCGCAACTATGGCTACACCTTC
-	TRBV30	TRBJ1-1	TRBD1	CAWKTGGRGNTEAFF	TGTGCCTGGAAAACAGGGGGCAGAGGGAACACTGAAGCTTTCTTT
-	TRBV7-2	TRBJ1-5	-	CASSFRGNQPQHF	TGTGCCAGCAGCTTTCGGGGGAATCAGCCCCAGCATTTT
-	TRBV5-1	TRBJ1-4	-	CASSLLTNEKLFF	TGCGCCAGCAGCTTGCTGACTAATGAAAAACTGTTTTTT
-	TRBV3-1/TRBV3-2	TRBJ1-1	TRBD1	CASSGQAVNTEAFF	TGTGCCAGCAGCGGACAGGCAGTGAACACTGAAGCTTTCTTT
-	TRBV7-9	TRBJ1-2	-	CAIGQLEGYGYTF	TGTGCCATAGGACAGCTTGAGGGCTATGGCTACACCTTC
-	TRBV9	TRBJ1-2	-	CASSVATGFRGGYTF	TGTGCCAGCAGCGTAGCGACAGGTTTTAGGGGTGGCTACACCTTC
-	TRBV2	TRBJ2-1	-	CASSLWTAGDNEQFF	TGTGCCAGCAGTCTATGGACAGCAGGGGACAATGAGCAGTTCTTC
few	TRBV9	TRBJ2-2	TRBD2	CASSAGLAGGNTGELFF	TGTGCCAGCAGCGCGGGTCTAGCGGGAGGAAACACCGGGGAGCTGTTTTTT
-	TRBV6-5	TRBJ1-3	-	CASSYGAGGNTIYF	TGTGCCAGCAGTTACGGGGCAGGGGGAAACACCATATATTTT
-	TRBV5-6	TRBJ2-1	-	CASRNRVIFSFDEQFF	TGTGCCAGCAGAAACAGGGTTATCTTCTCCTTTGATGAGCAGTTCTTC
-	TRBV7-9	TRBJ2-5	TRBD1	CASSLGVTGGETQYF	TGTGCCAGCAGCCTTGGGGTGACAGGGGGCGAGACCCAGTACTTC
-	TRBV2	TRBJ1-6	-	CASSEARAGGNSPLHF	TGTGCCAGCAGTGAAGCGCGAGCTGGGGGGAATTCACCCCTCCACTTT
-	TRBV2	TRBJ2-1	-	CASNQVGPQFF	TGTGCCAGCAACCAAGTTGGGCCCCAGTTCTTC
-	TRBV12-3/TRBV12-4	TRBJ1-1	-	CASSFRGAPEAFF	TGTGCCAGCAGTTTTCGGGGGGCCCCTGAAGCTTTCTTT
-	TRBV7-2	TRBJ2-7	-	CASSLPGGKYEQYF	TGTGCCAGCAGCTTGCCTGGGGGGAAGTACGAGCAGTACTTC
-	TRBV10-3	TRBJ2-7	TRBD2	CAISLAGDPYEQYF	TGTGCCATCAGTCTAGCGGGCGACCCCTACGAGCAGTACTTC
-	TRBV6-4	TRBJ1-2	TRBD1	CASRQGNGYTF	TGTGCCAGCAGACAGGGGAATGGCTACACCTTC
-	TRBV6-5	TRBJ2-7	-	CASSSGWGRSSYEQYF	TGTGCCAGCAGTTCAGGGTGGGGGCGGAGCTCCTACGAGCAGTACTTC
-	TRBV15	TRBJ1-5	TRBD1	CATSRAGQAYSNQPQHF	TGTGCCACCAGCAGGGCGGGACAGGCGTATAGCAATCAGCCCCAGCATTTT
-	TRBV19	TRBJ2-5	TRBD2	CASSPRTRLRETQYF	TGTGCCAGTAGTCCCCGGACTAGATTGCGAGAGACCCAGTACTTC
-	TRBV11-2	TRBJ2-7	TRBD2	CASSRTSGTAYEQYF	TGTGCCAGCAGCCGAACTAGCGGGACCGCTTACGAGCAGTACTTC
-	TRBV20-1	TRBJ2-2	-	CSASRDFPAGELFF	TGCAGTGCTAGTAGGGACTTCCCTGCCGGGGAGCTGTTTTTT
-	TRBV19	TRBJ1-2	TRBD1	CASSRSGQPTGGYTF	TGTGCCAGTAGTCGATCGGGACAGCCGACGGGTGGCTACACCTTC
-	TRBV10-1	TRBJ1-4	TRBD1	CASGQGNEKLFF	TGCGCCAGCGGACAGGGAAATGAAAAACTGTTTTTT
-	TRBV3-1/TRBV3-2	TRBJ2-3	-	CASRVQSTDTQYF	TGTGCCAGCAGAGTACAAAGCACAGATACGCAGTATTTT
-	TRBV6-5	TRBJ1-2	-	CASSLTPNYGYTF	TGTGCCAGCAGTTTAACACCTAACTATGGCTACACCTTC
-	TRBV9	TRBJ1-3	-	CASSARDISGNTIYF	TGTGCCAGCAGCGCGCGCGATATTTCTGGAAACACCATATATTTT
-	TRBV5-1	TRBJ2-3	TRBD2	CASIGGVTDTQYF	TGCGCCAGCATCGGGGGGGTCACAGATACGCAGTATTTT
-	TRBV5-6	TRBJ1-3	TRBD1	CASSPGQGGAGNTIYF	TGTGCCAGCAGCCCGGGACAGGGAGGCGCCGGAAACACCATATATTTT
-	TRBV3-1/TRBV3-2	TRBJ1-1	TRBD1	CASSQGQGAGGTEAFF	TGTGCCAGCAGCCAGGGACAGGGGGCGGGCGGGACTGAAGCTTTCTTT
-	TRBV27	TRBJ1-1	TRBD1	CASSVDRVRSRTEAFF	TGTGCCAGCAGTGTAGACAGGGTAAGGTCGAGGACTGAAGCTTTCTTT
-	TRBV6-1	TRBJ2-1	TRBD1	CASSVFGTGVGVEQFF	TGTGCCAGCAGTGTCTTTGGGACAGGGGTTGGAGTGGAGCAGTTCTTC
-	TRBV2	TRBJ1-2	-	CASSDTANYGYTF	TGTGCCAGCAGTGACACAGCCAACTATGGCTACACCTTC
-	TRBV5-6	TRBJ2-1	-	CASSGSTGSSYNEQFF	TGTGCCAGCAGCGGCTCAACAGGTTCTTCCTACAATGAGCAGTTCTTC
-	TRBV6-6	TRBJ2-7	TRBD1	CASSSLRDRGNGQYF	TGTGCCAGCAGTTCGCTCCGGGACAGGGGGAACGGGCAGTACTTC
few	TRBV7-9	TRBJ2-3	-	CASSLTGSTDTQYF	TGTGCCAGCAGCTTAACAGGGAGCACAGATACGCAGTATTTT
-	TRBV29-1	TRBJ1-1	TRBD1	CSVLRDRGREAFF	TGCAGCGTCCTCAGGGACAGGGGGAGGGAAGCTTTCTTT
-	TRBV6-2/TRBV6-3	TRBJ2-7	-	CASSYSYSNYEQYF	TGTGCCAGCAGTTACTCGTACAGCAACTACGAGCAGTACTTC
few	TRBV7-2	TRBJ2-5	TRBD2	CASKRRGEETQYF	TGTGCCAGCAAAAGGCGGGGGGAAGAGACCCAGTACTTC
-	TRBV7-2	TRBJ2-6	-	CASSLRSSGANVLTF	TGTGCCAGCAGCTTAAGGAGCTCTGGGGCCAACGTCCTGACTTTC
-	TRBV7-2	TRBJ2-7	TRBD1	CASSADRGRVYEQYF	TGTGCCAGCAGCGCAGACAGGGGAAGAGTCTACGAGCAGTACTTC